These T cell receptor beta chains were read from a single sample in a study of cytomegalovirus exposure and HLA in healthy donors. The repertoire was sequenced with immunoSEQ multiplex PCR; TCRdb's copy has only in-frame clones and lacks some. The sample includes 95,000 to 110,000 clones, around 77% seen only once; the top ten take about 4.3%. Material: PBMCs. These receptors were obtained from a male donor in good health and CMV-seronegative. Each CDR3 is given with its conserved first and last residue. A D gene is named only where the DNA matches it firmly.

j_gene: TRBJ2-1
v_gene: TRBV27
d_gene: TRBD2
CDR3aa: CASSPGTSREQFF

j_gene: TRBJ2-3
v_gene: TRBV14
d_gene: NA
CDR3aa: CASSRSDITQYF

j_gene: TRBJ2-7
v_gene: TRBV27
d_gene: NA
CDR3aa: CASSSSGSQYEQYF

j_gene: TRBJ2-1
v_gene: TRBV7-2
d_gene: TRBD2
CDR3aa: CASSARLAGYYNEQFF

j_gene: TRBJ2-7
v_gene: TRBV18
d_gene: NA
CDR3aa: CASSPSDEQYF

j_gene: TRBJ2-5
v_gene: TRBV11-3
d_gene: NA
CDR3aa: CASSWGPSGETQYF

j_gene: TRBJ2-5
v_gene: TRBV5-1
d_gene: NA
CDR3aa: CASSLGTKGDQETQYF

j_gene: TRBJ2-1
v_gene: TRBV5-1
d_gene: TRBD1
CDR3aa: CASSLGDRGDEQFF

j_gene: TRBJ2-7
v_gene: TRBV19
d_gene: NA
CDR3aa: CASSLYISYEQYF

j_gene: TRBJ2-7
v_gene: TRBV9
d_gene: NA
CDR3aa: CASSVELLAEQYF

j_gene: TRBJ1-3
v_gene: TRBV6-5
d_gene: NA
CDR3aa: CASSYTRGNTIYF

j_gene: TRBJ1-6
v_gene: TRBV27
d_gene: NA
CDR3aa: CASSLSWAGVRSPLHF

j_gene: TRBJ1-1
v_gene: TRBV7-2
d_gene: TRBD1
CDR3aa: CASSLDFGTGPEAFF

j_gene: TRBJ1-2
v_gene: TRBV7-8
d_gene: NA
CDR3aa: CASSLVGGFYGYTF

j_gene: TRBJ2-1
v_gene: TRBV6-5
d_gene: TRBD2
CDR3aa: CASLGLAGSSEQFF

j_gene: TRBJ1-5
v_gene: TRBV19
d_gene: NA
CDR3aa: CASHRPGRNQPQHF

j_gene: TRBJ2-7
v_gene: TRBV7-2
d_gene: TRBD2
CDR3aa: CASSLAVNPGLATYEQYF

j_gene: TRBJ2-7
v_gene: TRBV5-6
d_gene: NA
CDR3aa: CASSLTGPKSYEQYF